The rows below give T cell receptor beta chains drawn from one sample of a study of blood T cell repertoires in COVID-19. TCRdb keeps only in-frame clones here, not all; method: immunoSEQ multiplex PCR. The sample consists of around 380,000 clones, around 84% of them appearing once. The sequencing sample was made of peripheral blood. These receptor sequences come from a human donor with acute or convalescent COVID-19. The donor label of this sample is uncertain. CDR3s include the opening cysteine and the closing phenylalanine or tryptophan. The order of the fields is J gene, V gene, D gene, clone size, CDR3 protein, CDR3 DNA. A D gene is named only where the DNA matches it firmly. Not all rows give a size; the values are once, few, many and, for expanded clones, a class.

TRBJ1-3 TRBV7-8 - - CASSLVGGGSTIYF TGTGCCAGCAGCTTAGTGGGAGGGGGTAGCACCATATATTTT
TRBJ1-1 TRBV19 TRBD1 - CASTPKGQMNTEAFF TGTGCCAGTACCCCGAAGGGACAGATGAACACTGAAGCTTTCTTT
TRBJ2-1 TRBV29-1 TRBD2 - CSVKGAGGPGNEQFF TGCAGCGTTAAAGGTGCGGGAGGGCCGGGCAATGAGCAGTTCTTC
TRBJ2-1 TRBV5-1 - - CASSPGNRANEQFF TGCGCCAGCAGCCCGGGAAACAGGGCCAATGAGCAGTTCTTC
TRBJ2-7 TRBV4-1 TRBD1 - CASSQGDRVGTEQYF TGCGCCAGCAGCCAAGGAGACAGGGTTGGGACCGAGCAGTACTTC
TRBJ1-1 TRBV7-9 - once CASSLGAWEGAFF TGTGCCAGCAGCTTGGGGGCGTGGGAAGGGGCTTTCTTT
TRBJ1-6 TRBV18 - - CASSPTRSSYNSPLHF TGTGCCAGCTCACCAACGAGAAGCTCCTATAATTCACCCCTCCACTTT
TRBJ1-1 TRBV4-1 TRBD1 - CASSSPWDRKDTEAFF TGCGCCAGCAGCTCTCCATGGGACAGGAAAGACACTGAAGCTTTCTTT
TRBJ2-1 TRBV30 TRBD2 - CAWSVLASGEQFF TGTGCCTGGAGTGTACTAGCGAGCGGTGAGCAGTTCTTC
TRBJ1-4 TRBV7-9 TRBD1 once CASSSGQGPNEKLFF TGTGCCAGCAGCTCGGGACAGGGTCCTAATGAAAAACTGTTTTTT
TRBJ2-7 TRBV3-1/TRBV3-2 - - CASSQDDTVSSYEQYF TGTGCCAGCAGCCAAGATGACACTGTAAGCTCCTACGAGCAGTACTTC
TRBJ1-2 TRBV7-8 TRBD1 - CASSDGRDSPYGYTF TGTGCCAGCAGCGACGGCCGGGACAGCCCGTATGGCTACACCTTC
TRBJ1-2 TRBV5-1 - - CASSVASADYGYTF TGCGCCAGCAGCGTGGCAAGTGCAGACTATGGCTACACCTTC
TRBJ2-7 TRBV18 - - CASSPTRSYEQYF TGTGCCAGCTCACCAACGCGGTCCTACGAGCAGTACTTC
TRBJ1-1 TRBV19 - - CASSSLGAERNTEAFF TGTGCCAGTAGTTCCCTAGGCGCCGAAAGGAACACTGAAGCTTTCTTT
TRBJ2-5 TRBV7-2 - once CASSLSWRVETQYF TGTGCCAGCAGCTTGTCCTGGAGGGTGGAGACCCAGTACTTC
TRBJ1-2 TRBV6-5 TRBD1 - CASSHGTGEKLGYTF TGTGCCAGCAGCCATGGGACAGGGGAAAAGCTGGGCTACACCTTC
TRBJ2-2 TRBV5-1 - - CASSLGEAPNTGELFF TGCGCCAGCAGCTTGGGGGAGGCTCCAAACACCGGGGAGCTGTTTTTT
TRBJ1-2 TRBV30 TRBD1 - CAWRTGFGYTF TGTGCCTGGAGGACAGGGTTTGGCTACACCTTC
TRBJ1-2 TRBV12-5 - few CAMYTRDYYGYTF TGTGCCATGTATACGAGAGATTACTATGGCTACACCTTC
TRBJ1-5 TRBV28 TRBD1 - CASKQPTGGDQPQHF TGTGCCAGCAAACAACCCACAGGGGGCGACCAGCCCCAGCATTTT
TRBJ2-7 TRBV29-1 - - CSGSSGSVAREQYF TGCAGCGGATCCTCAGGCTCGGTAGCGCGGGAGCAGTACTTC
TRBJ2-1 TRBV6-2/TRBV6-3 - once CASSRPRGTYNEQFF TGTGCCAGCAGCCGTCCCAGGGGCACCTACAATGAGCAGTTCTTC
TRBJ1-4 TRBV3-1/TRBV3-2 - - CASSQRATNEKLFF TGTGCCAGCAGCCAACGAGCAACTAATGAAAAACTGTTTTTT
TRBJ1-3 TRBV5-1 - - CASSLVPGGTGNTIYF TGCGCCAGCAGCTTGGTACCCGGGGGGACTGGAAACACCATATATTTT
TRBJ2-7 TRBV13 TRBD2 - CASSLGLAGGYEQYF TGTGCCAGCAGCCTAGGACTAGCGGGCGGCTACGAGCAGTACTTC
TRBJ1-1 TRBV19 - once CASSLHREKGNTEAFF TGTGCCAGTAGTCTGCACAGGGAAAAAGGAAACACTGAAGCTTTCTTT
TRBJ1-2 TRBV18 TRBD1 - CASSPTAGTGRGTYGYTF TGTGCCAGCTCCCCAACCGCCGGGACAGGGAGGGGGACCTATGGCTACACCTTC
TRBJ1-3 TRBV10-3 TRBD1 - CAISGTGDVIGNTIYF TGTGCCATCAGTGGGACAGGGGACGTGATCGGAAACACCATATATTTT
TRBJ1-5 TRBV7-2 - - CASSLSGRVSSNQPQHF TGTGCCAGCAGCTTATCCGGGAGGGTGAGCAGCAATCAGCCCCAGCATTTT
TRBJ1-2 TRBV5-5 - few CASSLSGNHGYTF TGTGCCAGCAGCTTGTCCGGGAACCATGGCTACACCTTC
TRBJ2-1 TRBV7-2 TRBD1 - CASSSRQTGTAQFF TGTGCCAGCAGCTCACGACAGACCGGGACAGCACAGTTCTTC
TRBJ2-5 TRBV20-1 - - CSAGRGKTQYF TGCAGTGCAGGAAGGGGAAAGACCCAGTACTTC
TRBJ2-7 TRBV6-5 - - CASRQDTTYEQYF TGTGCCAGCAGACAGGACACGACTTACGAGCAGTACTTC
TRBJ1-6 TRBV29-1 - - CSVGRSANSPLHF TGCAGCGTTGGGAGGTCAGCTAATTCACCCCTCCACTTT
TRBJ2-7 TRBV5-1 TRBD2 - CASSWGTTYEQYF TGCGCCAGCAGCTGGGGGACTACCTACGAGCAGTACTTC
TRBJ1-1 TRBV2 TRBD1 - CASRPMDRVAFF TGTGCCAGCAGACCCATGGACAGGGTCGCTTTCTTT
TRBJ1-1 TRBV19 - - CASSQSGQTEAFF TGTGCCAGTAGTCAAAGCGGGCAGACTGAAGCTTTCTTT
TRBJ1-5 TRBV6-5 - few CASSRDWSNQPQHF TGTGCCAGCAGTCGGGACTGGAGCAATCAGCCCCAGCATTTT
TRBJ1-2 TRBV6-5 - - CASSLTASYGYTF TGTGCCAGCAGTTTGACAGCCTCCTATGGCTACACCTTC
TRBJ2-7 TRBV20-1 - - CSASGGGLDYEQYF TGCAGTGCTAGTGGGGGGGGGCTCGACTACGAGCAGTACTTC
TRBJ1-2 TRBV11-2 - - CASSLEQPGVAYGYTF TGTGCCAGCAGCTTAGAGCAGCCAGGGGTGGCCTATGGCTACACCTTC
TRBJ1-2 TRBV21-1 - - CASRTVLHRQNYGYTF TGTGCCAGCAGAACCGTCCTACACCGACAGAACTATGGCTACACCTTC
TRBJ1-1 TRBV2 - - CASSDRWRDTEAFF TGTGCCAGCAGTGATAGGTGGCGGGACACTGAAGCTTTCTTT
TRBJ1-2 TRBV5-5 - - CASSRQSNYGYTF TGTGCCAGCAGCCGACAGTCTAACTATGGCTACACCTTC
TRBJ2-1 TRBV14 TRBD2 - CASSHPTSGLYNEQFF TGTGCCAGCAGCCATCCTACTAGCGGTTTATACAATGAGCAGTTCTTC
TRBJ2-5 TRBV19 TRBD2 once CASSSIGLAAIKYF TGTGCCAGTAGTAGTATAGGACTAGCGGCTATCAAGTACTTC
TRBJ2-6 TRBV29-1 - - CSVGDAGANVLTF TGCAGCGTAGGAGATGCTGGGGCCAACGTCCTGACTTTC
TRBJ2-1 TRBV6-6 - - CASSYSGGANNEQFF TGTGCCAGCAGTTACTCGGGGGGGGCGAACAATGAGCAGTTCTTC
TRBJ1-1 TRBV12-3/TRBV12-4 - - CASSLRSNTEAFF TGTGCCAGCAGCCTCAGGTCGAACACTGAAGCTTTCTTT
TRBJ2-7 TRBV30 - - CAWRVYSIGEQYF TGTGCCTGGAGGGTATATTCGATCGGGGAGCAGTACTTC
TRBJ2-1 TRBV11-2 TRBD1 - CASSFSATGGNEQFF TGTGCCAGCAGCTTCTCCGCGACAGGGGGCAATGAGCAGTTCTTC
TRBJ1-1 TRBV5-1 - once CASSLAVSGKAFF TGCGCCAGCAGTCTAGCGGTGTCAGGGAAAGCTTTCTTT
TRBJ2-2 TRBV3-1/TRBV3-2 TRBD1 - CASSPSWGTANTGELFF TGTGCCAGCAGCCCATCCTGGGGGACAGCGAACACCGGGGAGCTGTTTTTT
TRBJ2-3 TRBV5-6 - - CASSLVWAADTQYF TGTGCCAGCAGCTTGGTTTGGGCCGCAGATACGCAGTATTTT